The rows below give T cell receptor beta chains drawn from one sample of a study of blood T cell repertoires in COVID-19. Assay: immunoSEQ multiplex PCR; the TCRdb copy retains only in-frame clones and omits some. Of hundreds of thousands of clones listed, about 80% are singletons. Sequenced: peripheral blood. These receptors all stem from a woman older than 75 with active or convalescent COVID-19. Each CDR3 is given with its conserved first and last residue. The D gene is left open where the match is weak. Some rows mark clone size as missing; the rest say once, few, many or name a class of expanded clone.

J: TRBJ2-1; size: .; D: TRBD1; V: TRBV6-6; CDR3: CASRPSSGGSYNEQFF
J: TRBJ1-4; size: .; D: .; V: TRBV2; CDR3: CASRRGMDEKLFF
J: TRBJ2-2; size: once; D: TRBD2; V: TRBV27; CDR3: CASSSLPAGGTGELFF
J: TRBJ1-1; size: few; D: .; V: TRBV5-6; CDR3: CASSPEQGLNTEAFF
J: TRBJ2-3; size: .; D: .; V: TRBV4-1; CDR3: CASSQAILASTDTQYF
J: TRBJ2-7; size: .; D: TRBD2; V: TRBV5-4; CDR3: CASSSPLAGGYEQYF
J: TRBJ2-6; size: .; D: .; V: TRBV5-4; CDR3: CASAVLGQTGANVLTF
J: TRBJ1-5; size: .; D: .; V: TRBV3-1/TRBV3-2; CDR3: CASSLQGSNQPQHF
J: TRBJ2-1; size: .; D: .; V: TRBV4-2; CDR3: CASSRGLLNEQFF
J: TRBJ1-6; size: .; D: .; V: TRBV18; CDR3: CASSPVGQGSGSPLHF
J: TRBJ1-5; size: few; D: TRBD1; V: TRBV30; CDR3: CAWSHRGLSNQPQHF
J: TRBJ1-4; size: .; D: .; V: TRBV4-1; CDR3: CASRPDGGLEKLFF
J: TRBJ2-1; size: .; D: TRBD2; V: TRBV19; CDR3: CASSLSGTREHEQFF
J: TRBJ2-7; size: few; D: TRBD1; V: TRBV2; CDR3: CATQTRGLSEQYF
J: TRBJ1-5; size: .; D: .; V: TRBV6-4; CDR3: CASSPVYGNQPQHF
J: TRBJ1-5; size: .; D: TRBD1; V: TRBV2; CDR3: CASSERTGKTYNQPQHF
J: TRBJ2-3; size: .; D: TRBD2; V: TRBV15; CDR3: CATSRDPAGGLFTDTQYF
J: TRBJ2-7; size: .; D: .; V: TRBV5-4; CDR3: CASSLLGGSPYEQYF
J: TRBJ2-1; size: .; D: TRBD1; V: TRBV19; CDR3: CASSRGQGRDNEQFF
J: TRBJ2-1; size: .; D: TRBD2; V: TRBV5-1; CDR3: CASSSLTSGAYNEQFF
J: TRBJ2-7; size: .; D: TRBD1; V: TRBV5-1; CDR3: CASSLDRGDEQYF
J: TRBJ2-7; size: few; D: TRBD1; V: TRBV20-1; CDR3: CSASPGQGAHEQYF
J: TRBJ1-4; size: .; D: TRBD1; V: TRBV5-1; CDR3: CASRTGSLGQLFF
J: TRBJ2-1; size: few; D: TRBD2; V: TRBV10-1; CDR3: CASSDQASGGNEQFF
J: TRBJ2-3; size: .; D: .; V: TRBV19; CDR3: CASSLQGSTDTQYF
J: TRBJ1-3; size: .; D: .; V: TRBV11-2; CDR3: CASSPGQLSGNTIYF
J: TRBJ2-7; size: few; D: TRBD1; V: TRBV2; CDR3: CASTGGAVYEQYF
J: TRBJ2-5; size: .; D: .; V: TRBV2; CDR3: CASSAGNIQETQYF
J: TRBJ2-7; size: .; D: .; V: TRBV10-1; CDR3: CASSDNFYEQYF
J: TRBJ1-1; size: once; D: .; V: TRBV5-1; CDR3: CASSSHQTGREAFF
J: TRBJ2-1; size: .; D: .; V: TRBV7-8; CDR3: CASSLPPVMPNEQFF
J: TRBJ2-1; size: .; D: TRBD1; V: TRBV10-3; CDR3: CAIRPQTGGPSNEQFF
J: TRBJ1-2; size: once; D: .; V: TRBV28; CDR3: CASSSARVNYGYTF
J: TRBJ2-2; size: .; D: TRBD1; V: TRBV9; CDR3: CASSEGQGGGELFF
J: TRBJ1-3; size: .; D: .; V: TRBV3-1/TRBV3-2; CDR3: CASSFTTRGGGNTIYF
J: TRBJ1-5; size: .; D: .; V: TRBV19; CDR3: CASSIRLRLTGSDQPQHF
J: TRBJ2-3; size: once; D: TRBD2; V: TRBV2; CDR3: CASSGLAGGLGTDTQYF
J: TRBJ2-1; size: .; D: TRBD1; V: TRBV28; CDR3: CASSLWHGGKTGQANSYNEQFF
J: TRBJ1-5; size: .; D: .; V: TRBV5-1; CDR3: CASSLAGNSNQPQHF
J: TRBJ1-2; size: .; D: TRBD1; V: TRBV27; CDR3: CASSLSKGQGGYTF
J: TRBJ2-7; size: .; D: .; V: TRBV30; CDR3: CALSPLGLYYEQYF
J: TRBJ1-3; size: .; D: TRBD1; V: TRBV28; CDR3: CASSGPGTGAGNTIYF
J: TRBJ2-2; size: once; D: .; V: TRBV5-1; CDR3: CASSLAGLADTNTGELFF
J: TRBJ2-5; size: .; D: TRBD1; V: TRBV14; CDR3: CASSPRQGNYQETQYF
J: TRBJ2-7; size: .; D: TRBD1; V: TRBV28; CDR3: CASSLRVGLRDRAFEQYF
J: TRBJ1-5; size: few; D: .; V: TRBV12-3/TRBV12-4; CDR3: CASSSTGNQPQHF
J: TRBJ1-1; size: .; D: .; V: TRBV30; CDR3: CASALGNTEAFF
J: TRBJ2-3; size: .; D: TRBD2; V: TRBV3-1/TRBV3-2; CDR3: CASSQLAGGQTQYF
J: TRBJ1-1; size: .; D: .; V: TRBV5-1; CDR3: CASSLGQGLLNTEAFF
J: TRBJ2-2; size: .; D: .; V: TRBV7-8; CDR3: CASSSGGLTGGELFF
J: TRBJ2-1; size: .; D: .; V: TRBV12-3/TRBV12-4; CDR3: CASLSDIEQFF
J: TRBJ1-2; size: .; D: .; V: TRBV28; CDR3: CASSLRPEDYGYTF
J: TRBJ2-7; size: .; D: TRBD2; V: TRBV5-6; CDR3: CASSPGTTYEQYF
J: TRBJ1-6; size: .; D: .; V: TRBV7-9; CDR3: CASSVQGRSNSPLHF